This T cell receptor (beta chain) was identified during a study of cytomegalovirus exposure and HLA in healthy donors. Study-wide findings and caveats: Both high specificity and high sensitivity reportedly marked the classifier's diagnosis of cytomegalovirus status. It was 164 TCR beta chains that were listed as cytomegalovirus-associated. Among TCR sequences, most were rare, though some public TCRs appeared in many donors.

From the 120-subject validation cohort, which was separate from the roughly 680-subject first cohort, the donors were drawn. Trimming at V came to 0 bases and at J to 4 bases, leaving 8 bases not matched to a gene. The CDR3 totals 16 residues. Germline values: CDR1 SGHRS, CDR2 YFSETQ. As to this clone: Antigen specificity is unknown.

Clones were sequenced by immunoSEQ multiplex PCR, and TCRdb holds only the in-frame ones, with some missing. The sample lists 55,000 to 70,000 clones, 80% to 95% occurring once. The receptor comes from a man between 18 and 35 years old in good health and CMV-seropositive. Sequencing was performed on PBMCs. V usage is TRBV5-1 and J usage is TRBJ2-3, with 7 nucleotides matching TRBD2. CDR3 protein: CASSLGGWEGSDTQYF. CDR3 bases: TGCGCCAGCAGCTTGGGGGGCTGGGAGGGGTCAGATACGCAGTATTTT. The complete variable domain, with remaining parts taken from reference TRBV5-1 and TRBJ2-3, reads KAGVTQTPRYLIKTRGQQVTLSCSPISGHRSVSWYQQTPGQGLQFLFEYFSETQRNKGNFPGRFSGRQFSNSRSEMNVSTLELGDSALYLCASSLGGWEGSDTQYFGPGTRLTVL.